The entry below gives a single T cell receptor beta chain sequence along with its context. Original analysis: Nucleated cell counts were estimated from reference gene primer amplification. Profiling relied on immunoSEQ multiplex PCR, and the TCRdb table lists in-frame clones only, not all of them. The V and J calls and clone size were taken over from that table, and D and trimming were inferred from the DNA. The sample includes around 250,000 clones, approximately 84% of them seen just once. V shed 3 bases and J shed 8 bases, with 16 bases lying between them. This CDR3 is 14 amino acids long. Germline V gives CDR1 MNHEY, CDR2 SMNVEV (reference sequence). The data originate from a study of blood T cell repertoires in COVID-19. Study-level background: From T cells, B-cell-depleted T cells, or PBMCs came the material, which was cDNA or gDNA.

The cohort comprised adults aged 18 to 89 years residing in approximately 25 US areas. A COVID-19 case had been met by exposed participants during the 2 weeks before study entry. The chain employs TRBV27 and TRBJ1-2; a weak D match, TRBD1 (5 bases). The source is a woman aged 45-65 years who had been exposed to COVID-19. The source material was PBMCs or T cells enriched from blood (not recorded which). CDR3 sequence reads: CASSFQGGPGGYTF. The CDR3 coding sequence is TGTGCCAGCAGTTTCCAGGGAGGGCCCGGAGGCTACACCTTC.